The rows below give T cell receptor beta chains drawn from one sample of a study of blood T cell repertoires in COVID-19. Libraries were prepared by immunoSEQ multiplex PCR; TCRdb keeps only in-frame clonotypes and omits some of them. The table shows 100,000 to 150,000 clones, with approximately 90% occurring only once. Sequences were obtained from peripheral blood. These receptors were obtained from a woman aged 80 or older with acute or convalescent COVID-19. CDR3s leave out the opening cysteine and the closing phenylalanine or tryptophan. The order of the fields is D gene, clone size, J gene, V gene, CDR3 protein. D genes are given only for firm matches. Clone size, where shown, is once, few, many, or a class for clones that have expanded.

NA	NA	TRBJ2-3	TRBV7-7	ASSLQSVDTQY
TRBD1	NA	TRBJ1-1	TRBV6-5	ASSYSPGTVNTEAF
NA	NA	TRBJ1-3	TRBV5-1	ASSTDGSSGNTIY
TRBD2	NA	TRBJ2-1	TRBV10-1	ASSETGTSPYNEQF
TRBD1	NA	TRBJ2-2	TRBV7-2	ASSGTGGPFLFGELF
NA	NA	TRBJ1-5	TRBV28	ASSHLVLRRSGNQPQH
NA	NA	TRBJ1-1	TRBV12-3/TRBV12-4	ASSHPGETEAF
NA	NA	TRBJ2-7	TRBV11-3	ASSLVARVWYEQY
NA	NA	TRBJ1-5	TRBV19	ASSTFRGERSNQPQH
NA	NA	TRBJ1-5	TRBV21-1	TSRPVDQPQH
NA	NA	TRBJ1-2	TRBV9	ASSVREGAGYT
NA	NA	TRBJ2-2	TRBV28	ASSTDGGSTGELF
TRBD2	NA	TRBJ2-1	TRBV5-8	ASAPRDYSYNEQF
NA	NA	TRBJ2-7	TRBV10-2	ASTGLVGYEQY
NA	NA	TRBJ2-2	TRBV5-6	ASSLAGLAITGELF
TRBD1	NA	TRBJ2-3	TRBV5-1	ASSLWTGGKSTDTQY
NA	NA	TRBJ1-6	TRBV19	ACAGTTNNSPLH
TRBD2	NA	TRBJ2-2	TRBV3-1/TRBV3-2	ASSQRAGGNTGELF
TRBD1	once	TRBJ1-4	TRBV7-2	ASSSSTGIGEKLF
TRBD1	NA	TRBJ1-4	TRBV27	ASRRQGANEKLF
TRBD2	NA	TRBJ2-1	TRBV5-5	ASSLEVAGTVYNEQF
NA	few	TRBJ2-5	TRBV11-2	ASSRRVQETQY
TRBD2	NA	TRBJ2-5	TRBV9	ASSVTSGGQETQY
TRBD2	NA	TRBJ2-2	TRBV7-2	ASSLYGGATGELF
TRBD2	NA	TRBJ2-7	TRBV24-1	ATSPGPGGAYEQY
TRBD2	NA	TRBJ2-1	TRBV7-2	ASSPGAGLASHNEQF